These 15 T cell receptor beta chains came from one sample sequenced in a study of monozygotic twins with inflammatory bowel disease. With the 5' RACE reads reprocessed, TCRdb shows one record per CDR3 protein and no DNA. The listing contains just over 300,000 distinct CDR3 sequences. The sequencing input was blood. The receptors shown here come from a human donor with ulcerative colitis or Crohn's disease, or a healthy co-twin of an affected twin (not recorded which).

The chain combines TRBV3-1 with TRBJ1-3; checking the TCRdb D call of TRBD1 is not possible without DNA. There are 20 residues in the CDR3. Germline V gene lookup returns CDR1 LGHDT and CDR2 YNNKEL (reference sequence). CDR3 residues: CASSPFHPTGAARSGNTIYF.

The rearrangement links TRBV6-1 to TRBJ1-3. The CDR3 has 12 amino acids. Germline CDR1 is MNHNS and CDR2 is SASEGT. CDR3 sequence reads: CASRESGNTIYF.

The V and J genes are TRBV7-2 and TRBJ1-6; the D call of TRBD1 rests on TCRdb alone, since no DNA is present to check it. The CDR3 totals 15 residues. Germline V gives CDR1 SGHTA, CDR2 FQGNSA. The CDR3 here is CASSFDRAAVSPLHF.

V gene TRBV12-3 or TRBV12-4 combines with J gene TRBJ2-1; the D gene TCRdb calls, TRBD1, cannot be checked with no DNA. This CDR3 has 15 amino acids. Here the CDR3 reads CASKPWGGLHNEQFF.

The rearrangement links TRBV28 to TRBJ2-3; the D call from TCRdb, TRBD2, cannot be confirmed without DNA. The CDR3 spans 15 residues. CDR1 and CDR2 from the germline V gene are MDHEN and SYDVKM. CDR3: CASRRVAGGADTQYF.

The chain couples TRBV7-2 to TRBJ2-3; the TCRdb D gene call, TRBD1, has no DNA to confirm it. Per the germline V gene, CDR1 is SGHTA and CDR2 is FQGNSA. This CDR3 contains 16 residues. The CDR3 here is CASSSRRGGSTDTQYF.

The CDR3 region is CSASRASGGYEQYF. This rearrangement joins TRBV20-1 to TRBJ2-7; the D gene TCRdb calls, TRBD1, cannot be checked with no DNA. This CDR3 contains 14 residues. Germline values: CDR1 DFQATT, CDR2 SNEGSKA (reference sequence).

The CDR3 loop is CASSESPSGGKETQYF. The chain recombines TRBV10-2 with TRBJ2-5; with no DNA, the TCRdb D assignment of TRBD2 cannot be verified. This CDR3 contains 16 residues. The V gene's germline CDR1 is WSHSY and CDR2 SAAADI.

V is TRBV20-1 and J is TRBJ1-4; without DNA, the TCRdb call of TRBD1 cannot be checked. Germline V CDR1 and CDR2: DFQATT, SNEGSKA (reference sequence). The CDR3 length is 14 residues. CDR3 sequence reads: CSARGTGLNEKLFF.

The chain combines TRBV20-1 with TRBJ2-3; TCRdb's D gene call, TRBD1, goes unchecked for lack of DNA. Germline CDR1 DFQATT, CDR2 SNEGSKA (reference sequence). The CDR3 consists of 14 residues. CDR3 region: CSASVGLSADTQYF.

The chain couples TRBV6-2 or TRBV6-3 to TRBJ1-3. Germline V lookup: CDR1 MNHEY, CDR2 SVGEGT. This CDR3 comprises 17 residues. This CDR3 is CASSYRPDGDTGNTIYF.

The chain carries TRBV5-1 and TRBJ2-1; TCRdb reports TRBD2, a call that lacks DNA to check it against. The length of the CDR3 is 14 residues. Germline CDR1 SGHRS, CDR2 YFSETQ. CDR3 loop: CASSMERAYNEQFF. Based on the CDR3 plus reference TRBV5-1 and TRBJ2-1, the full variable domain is KAGVTQTPRYLIKTRGQQVTLSCSPISGHRSVSWYQQTPGQGLQFLFEYFSETQRNKGNFPGRFSGRQFSNSRSEMNVSTLELGDSALYLCASSMERAYNEQFFGPGTRLTVL.

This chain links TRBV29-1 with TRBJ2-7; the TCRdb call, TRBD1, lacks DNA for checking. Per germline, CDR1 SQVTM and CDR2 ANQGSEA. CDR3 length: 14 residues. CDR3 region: CSVVFTTGSYEQYF.

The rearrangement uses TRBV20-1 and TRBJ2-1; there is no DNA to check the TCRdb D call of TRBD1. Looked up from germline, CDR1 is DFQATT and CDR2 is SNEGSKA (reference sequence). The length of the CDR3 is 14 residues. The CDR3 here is CSAPPSGSYNEQFF.

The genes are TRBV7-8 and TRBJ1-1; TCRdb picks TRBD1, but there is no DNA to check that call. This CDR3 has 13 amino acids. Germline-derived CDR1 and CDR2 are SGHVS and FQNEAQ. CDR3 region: CASSLAGRLTAFF.